This T cell receptor beta chain was sequenced during a study of shared clonotypes between healthy human individuals (dated by TCRdb to the early 2020s). Study-wide context: Two women and a few men aged 18 to 49 years were included in the cohort. To increase sequencing depth and limit assay-specific biases, different laboratories used diverse techniques to prepare libraries and sequence TCR repertoires. Blood TCR repertoires of five healthy adults were deeply sequenced to estimate repertoire size and the extent of clonotype sharing between individuals. Between about 0.94 and 8.9 billion PBMCs per donor were obtained by leukapheresis. Study-level results and caveats: Sampling was restricted to blood, and TCR repertoires in tissue are likely to differ from TCR repertoires in blood. Because the study included only a small number of donors, the genetic and exposure-history diversity represented was limited. Pairwise subsampling indicated that sequencing depth was expected to affect the degree of clonotype sharing among donors.

A word on this clone: Its antigen is still unknown. No much larger clonotype is one base removed from it; base qualities were not supplied.

The donors were healthy, HIV-negative adults who had no recently reported acute infections or vaccinations. Every donor was a Caucasian adult living in Nashville, Tennessee, USA. In the unsorted samples, 90 million to 100 million PBMCs were counted, and genomic DNA was extracted using the QIAamp DNA Blood Mini kit. Blood was obtained by leukapheresis, after which PBMCs were separated by Ficoll-Histopaque density gradient centrifugation and cryopreserved in liquid nitrogen vapor phase. Using the deep immunoSEQ assay, TCR CDR3 regions were amplified from genomic DNA by multiplex PCR. Extracted genomic DNA from each cell subset was distributed evenly across all wells of several immunoSEQ 96-well plates, and each plate was treated as a replicate. For unsorted PBMC, approximately 0.3 ug of genomic DNA, equivalent to about 32,000 T cell genomes, went into each replicate PCR. Ten immunoSEQ deep assay plates were used to sequence unsorted PBMC genomic DNA. The purified libraries were quantified using a Qubit 3.0 fluorometer, sized with a Bioanalyzer 2100, and then quantified again using the KAPA Library Quantification kit. A separate single-read 150-cycle Illumina NextSeq 550 flow cell was used to sequence each immunoSEQ 96-well plate. Per the source publication's procedure: The immunoSEQ output contained only junctional sequences without quality scores, so filtering could not match that applied to full-length reads. To assign V/J genes and CDR3, sequences were annotated against IMGT germline references using PyIR, a Python wrapper for IgBLAST v1.9. Reads with weak V/J assignments (E-value above 1e-6), missing CDR3, stop codons, out-of-frame junctions, or ambiguous translated residues were removed. V3J clonotypes were defined by identical inferred V gene, J gene, and CDR3 amino acid sequence. To compute the percentage overlap between repertoires, the number of shared unique clonotypes was divided by the size of the smaller repertoire. Repertoire richness was assessed with RTK rarefaction, the Chao1 estimator, and Recon v2.1 estimates of unobserved clonotypes. The immuneACCESS repertoire file appears here via TCRdb, limited to in-frame rearrangements. These files lack a portion of the clones; in checked studies, under half of the deficit traces to unresolved V genes, and the cause of the others is not known. The V and J calls and the clone size are those of that table, but D and trimming were determined from the DNA. This sample holds around 500,000 clones; 70% to 85% were observed only once. The top ten constitute 10% to 15% of the sample.

Spanning cysteine to phenylalanine, the CDR3 consists of 14 amino acids. Left in the record is the CDR3 DNA by itself, 42 bases read in frame from the first base. From a lookup of the germline V gene, CDR1 and CDR2 are SGHVS and FNYEAQ. Deletion took 3 bases off V and 5 bases off J, with a span of 12 bases between the germline ends. The chain is made from TRBV7-6 and TRBJ2-3; tentative D gene TRBD2, with 6 bases matching. Source material: PBMCs. The source is a woman aged 40 to 55 in good health. Some clones in this sample may be carry-over from other donors' samples. CDR3 region: CASSFSAGQDTQYF. At the DNA level, the sequence is TGTGCCAGCAGCTTTAGCGCGGGGCAAGATACGCAGTATTTT.